What follows is one TCR beta chain and its context. The table came from immunoSEQ multiplex PCR; TCRdb's copy has only in-frame clones and leaves some out. Of 85,000 to 95,000 clones in the sample, around 82% were seen once. This entry belongs to a study of control samples from healthy donors and cancer patients. This sequence originates from a woman aged 60 to 75 in good health. Sequenced sample: blood.

CDR3 loop: CASSLQPGQGYEQYF. DNA of the CDR3: TGTGCCAGCAGCTTGCAACCGGGACAGGGCTACGAGCAGTACTTC. The chain employs TRBV5-5 and TRBJ2-7; the match to TRBD1 covers 9 bases. V was pared by 1 base and J by 3 bases, with 5 bases of the junction left unmatched. CDR3 length: 15 amino acids. Germline CDR1 and CDR2: SGHKS and YYEKEE (reference sequence).